These 30 T cell receptor beta chains share one sample of origin, sequenced in a study of blood T cells in healthy people across ages. PCR was performed a second time for about 7 to 12 cycles using a sample-barcoded 5' primer and a J-beta primer mix. TCRdb reprocessed the 5' RACE reads with MiXCR, giving one entry per CDR3 protein. The repertoire holds some 640,000 distinct CDR3 sequences, with about 30% as singletons. The sequenced material came from blood. These receptors were collected from a woman of 80 years or more in good health.

This clonotype has ten or more counts. The chain links TRBV20-1 to TRBJ2-5; 9 bases map to TRBD2. The trim removed 6 bases at V and 5 bases at J, leaving 16 bases unmatched. CDR1 is DFQATT, CDR2 SNEGSKA, per germline (reference sequence). This CDR3 is built from 16 residues. The CDR3 DNA sequence: TGCAGTGCCCCACTGGGTGGCGGGGGGGCCTCGGAGACCCAGTACTTC. Translation gives CSAPLGGGGASETQYF.

J is TRBJ1-1 and V is TRBV5-1; 7 bases agree with TRBD1. Per the germline V gene, CDR1 is SGHRS and CDR2 is YFSETQ. Germline trimming cut 0 bases from V and 4 bases from J; bases unmatched to any gene: 6. The CDR3 contains 15 residues. CDR3 sequence: CASSLVKGAPTEAFF. The CDR3, as DNA: TGCGCCAGCAGCTTGGTTAAGGGGGCGCCCACTGAAGCTTTCTTT.

This clonotype was recorded at least ten times. The rearrangement uses TRBV7-2 and TRBJ1-2; D gene uncertain. Germline V gives CDR1 SGHTA, CDR2 FQGNSA. This CDR3 region has 17 residues. V was cut by 4 bases and J by 0 bases, with 18 bases left in between. In DNA form, the CDR3 reads TGTGCCAGCAGCTCTAGAGGTTCGGTCTCAGCTAACTATGGCTACACCTTC. It translates to CASSSRGSVSANYGYTF.

This clonotype was recorded at least ten times. This rearrangement joins TRBV15 to TRBJ1-5; D not certain. Germline V CDR1 and CDR2: LNHNV, YYDKDF (reference sequence). V was shortened by 3 bases and J by 7 bases, with 10 bases between the two germline ends. CDR3 length: 13 residues. Here the CDR3 reads CATSRAGYQPQHF. The CDR3 DNA follows: TGTGCCACCAGCAGGGCAGGTTACCAGCCCCAGCATTTT. Supplemented by reference TRBV15 and TRBJ1-5, the full variable domain reads DAMVIQNPRYQVTQFGKPVTLSCSQTLNHNVMYWYQQKSSQAPKLLFHYYDKDFNNEADTPDNFQSRRPNTSFCFLDIRSPGLGDTAMYLCATSRAGYQPQHFGDGTRLSIL.

This clonotype has at least ten counts. The J gene is TRBJ2-3, the V gene TRBV7-2, with 8 bases lining up with TRBD2. This CDR3 has 14 amino acids. Germline V lookup: CDR1 SGHTA, CDR2 FQGNSA. J was trimmed by 4 bases and V by 5 bases; bases with no gene match: 5. CDR3 loop: CASSRGGPPDTQYF. The CDR3 DNA reads TGTGCCAGCAGCCGCGGGGGGCCCCCAGATACGCAGTATTTT.

Points on this clonotype: A much larger clone lies one base from this, so it may be a read error. The chain couples TRBV5-5 to TRBJ2-5, with a tentative D call TRBD2 (5 bases). Germline V CDR1 and CDR2: SGHKS, YYEKEE (reference sequence). The V end was cut by 4 bases, the J end by 11 bases, with 27 bases between. This CDR3 is 16 amino acids long. The CDR3 loop is CASSGSKFSQKREQYF. The CDR3, as DNA: TGTGCCAGCAGCGGATCAAAGTTCTCTCAAAAGAGGGAGCAGTACTTC.

This clonotype came up many times. The rearrangement joins TRBV11-2 to TRBJ1-2; possible D gene TRBD1, 6 bases. From germline, CDR1 is SGHAT and CDR2 FQNNGV. CDR3 length: 13 residues. The V gene lost 10 bases and the J gene lost 4 bases, with 16 bases spanning the gap. The CDR3 nucleotides read TGTGCCACCGAAGTACAGGGAGGCTATGGCTACACCTTC. Translation: CATEVQGGYGYTF.

This clonotype was observed a single time. A much larger clone lies a single base off, so this may be a read error. The chain combines TRBV15 with TRBJ1-3; D remains unclear. Trimming stripped 0 bases from V and 4 bases from J, with 7 bases between. Germline V lookup: CDR1 LNHNV, CDR2 YYDKDF (reference sequence). The CDR3 runs 14 residues. The CDR3 nucleotides are TGTGCCACCAGCAGAGATCAAATCGGAAACACCATATATTTT. It codes for CATSRDQIGNTIYF.

This chain links TRBV7-9 with TRBJ1-2; 7 bases match TRBD1. The CDR3 runs to 15 residues. CDR1 is SEHNR, CDR2 FQNEAQ, per germline (reference sequence). With V trimmed by 5 bases and J by 5 bases, 11 bases remained unmatched. In nucleotides, the CDR3 is TGTGCCAGCAGCCGCCGGGACAGCGCCCGTTATGGCTACACCTTC. Residues: CASSRRDSARYGYTF.

The rearrangement links TRBV29-1 to TRBJ2-3, with D perhaps given as TRBD1 or TRBD2 (5 bases each). Germline V gene data show CDR1 as SQVTM and CDR2 as ANQGSEA. Trimming took off 6 bases at V and 1 base at J, with 8 bases between the two ends. This CDR3 is 12 amino acids long. In DNA, the CDR3 is TGCAGCGTGAGGGGTCGCACAGATACGCAGTATTTT. Translation gives CSVRGRTDTQYF.

Concerning this clonotype itself: This may come from a read error, since a much larger clone is one base off. The rearrangement links TRBV6-5 to TRBJ1-2; 8 bases are shared with TRBD1. There are 11 residues in the CDR3. Germline values: CDR1 MNHEY, CDR2 SVGAGI. The CDR3 sequence: CAGRTGSGYTF. The CDR3 DNA reads as TGTGCCGGCAGGACAGGGTCTGGCTACACCTTC.

This chain uses TRBV7-9 with TRBJ2-3; D is possibly TRBD2 (5 bases). Germline values: CDR1 SEHNR, CDR2 FQNEAQ (reference sequence). Trimming took 2 bases from V and 0 from J, leaving 12 bases between them. This CDR3 is 16 amino acids long. The DNA of the CDR3 is TGTGCCAGCAGCTTACTGTCCGGGATTAGCACAGATACGCAGTATTTT. This sequence encodes CASSLLSGISTDTQYF.

This clonotype was counted at least ten times. This rearrangement joins TRBV9 to TRBJ2-1, with D unclear. In germline, CDR1 is SGDLS, CDR2 YYNGEE. The CDR3 runs to 14 residues. Trimming shortened V by 1 base and J by 6 bases, and 11 bases separated the two germline ends. The CDR3 region is CASSVTGIGNEQFF. The DNA for the CDR3 is TGTGCCAGCAGCGTAACTGGCATAGGCAATGAGCAGTTCTTC.

With regard to this clonotype: This may arise from a read error, as a much more abundant clone is one base away. The chain carries TRBV27 and TRBJ2-1; 7 nucleotides line up with TRBD1. The J call could be wrong; TRBJ2-7 is a better fit for the DNA end. Germline loops: CDR1 MNHEY, CDR2 SMNVEV (reference sequence). The CDR3 sequence is 14 residues long. The CDR3: CASSRRQGVNEQYF. CDR3 DNA sequence: TGTGCCAGCAGTCGCCGTCAGGGGGTTAATGAGCAGTACTTC.

This clonotype has only a few counts. One end of the junction varies from germline; a read error may be responsible. This chain joins TRBV7-3 and TRBJ2-3; 8 bases agree with TRBD2. The CDR3 extends over 18 amino acids. Germline V CDR1 and CDR2: SGHTA, FQGTGA. The CDR3 sequence is CTSSSLKTGGAEADTQYF. CDR3 DNA: TGTACCAGCAGCTCCCTTAAAACCGGGGGGGCCGAAGCAGATACGCAGTATTTT.

On this clonotype: This clone may be a read error of a much larger clone one base away. This rearrangement joins TRBV12-3 or TRBV12-4 to TRBJ2-5, with D possibly TRBD2 on 6 matching bases. This CDR3 is 12 amino acids long. With 6 bases removed from V and 10 bases from J, the gap between germline ends came to 15 bases. In DNA form, the CDR3 reads TGTGCCAGCAGCCAAGGGAGGAGGATCCAGTACTTC. It is translated as CASSQGRRIQYF.

This clonotype was seen at least ten times. The J gene is TRBJ2-1, the V gene TRBV21-1. TRBV21-1 is assigned pseudogene status. CDR3 length: 13 residues. CDR3 nucleotides: TGTGCCAGCAGCAAAGGCCCCCACAATGAGCAGTTCTTC. Protein: CASSKGPHNEQFF.

CDR3 residues: CASSWTGGTLNTEAFF. CDR3 nucleotide sequence: TGCGCCAGCAGCTGGACAGGGGGCACCTTGAACACTGAAGCTTTCTTT. The chain links TRBV5-1 to TRBJ1-1; 11 bases are shared with TRBD1. The CDR3 is made up of 16 amino acids. Trimming removed 3 bases from V and 0 bases from J; junction bases left unmatched: 4. The germline gives CDR1 SGHRS, CDR2 YFSETQ. Full variable domain (rest looked up from reference TRBV5-1 and TRBJ1-1): KAGVTQTPRYLIKTRGQQVTLSCSPISGHRSVSWYQQTPGQGLQFLFEYFSETQRNKGNFPGRFSGRQFSNSRSEMNVSTLELGDSALYLCASSWTGGTLNTEAFFGQGTRLTVV.

The J gene is TRBJ1-6, the V gene TRBV30, with D unresolved. CDR3 length: 11 amino acids. Trimming left V 2 bases short and J 13 bases short, with 9 bases between. CDR1 is GTSNPN, CDR2 SVGIG, per germline (reference sequence). The CDR3 DNA is TGTGCCTGGAGTATTGACCGCCCCCTCCACTTT. Amino acids: CAWSIDRPLHF.

This clonotype has just one count. The rearrangement links TRBV6-1 to TRBJ1-3; 7 bases map to TRBD1. The trim removed 6 bases at V and 0 bases at J, leaving 5 bases unmatched. The CDR3 totals 15 residues. The V gene's germline CDR1 is MNHNS and CDR2 SASEGT. The CDR3 DNA sequence: TGTGCCAGCAGGGGGACAGCGAGCTCTGGAAACACCATATATTTT. Protein: CASRGTASSGNTIYF.

The chain has TRBV12-3 or TRBV12-4 and TRBJ2-6; D unresolved. The CDR3 runs to 18 residues. Trimming stripped 5 bases from V and 5 bases from J, with 22 bases between. CDR3 nucleotides: TGTGCCAGCAGTCAACCGCGACTTTCCATTAATAGGGCCAACGTCCTGACTTTC. Encoded protein: CASSQPRLSINRANVLTF.

At least ten counts were recorded for this clonotype. The V and J genes are TRBV7-2 and TRBJ2-1, with TRBD2 identical over 7 bases. After removal of 3 bases from V and 8 bases from J, the junction contained 10 bases not matched to a gene. Germline loops: CDR1 SGHTA, CDR2 FQGNSA. The CDR3 loop spans 15 amino acids. The CDR3 reads CASSLGGTSRDEQFF. The CDR3, as DNA: TGTGCCAGCAGCTTGGGGGGGACTTCAAGGGATGAGCAGTTCTTC.

This clonotype appeared many times. This rearrangement joins TRBV4-1 to TRBJ2-3; 12 nucleotides agree with TRBD2. The CDR3 is 17 amino acids. The germline V gene encodes CDR1 MGHRA and CDR2 YSYEKL. Trimming removed 0 bases from V and 4 bases from J; junction bases left unmatched: 5. The CDR3 spells CASSQDLAGGLADTQYF. The CDR3 DNA sequence: TGCGCCAGCAGCCAAGACCTAGCGGGGGGGCTCGCAGATACGCAGTATTTT.

The chain carries TRBV18 and TRBJ2-5; 9 nucleotides agree with TRBD1. Germline loops: CDR1 KGHSH, CDR2 LQKENI. This CDR3 is 15 amino acids long. V gave up 3 bases and J gave up 5 bases; unmatched junction bases: 7. Written as DNA, the CDR3 is TGTGCCAGCTCACCGACACAGGGGGCTGTCGAGACCCAGTACTTC. This translates into CASSPTQGAVETQYF.

The chain uses TRBV5-1 and TRBJ2-2; 7 nucleotides match TRBD2. The junction had 10 bases not matched to a gene; V was cut back by 3 bases and J by 5 bases. CDR1 and CDR2 (germline): SGHRS, YFSETQ. CDR3 length: 16 amino acids. CDR3 protein: CASSWASGGGTGELFF. CDR3 DNA sequence: TGCGCCAGCAGCTGGGCTAGCGGTGGAGGGACCGGGGAGCTGTTTTTT.

V is TRBV20-1 and J is TRBJ1-1, with 11 bases lining up with TRBD1. Germline V gene sequence: CDR1 DFQATT, CDR2 SNEGSKA (reference sequence). The trim removed 3 bases at V and 1 base at J, leaving 13 bases unmatched. The CDR3 has 18 residues. The CDR3 is CSASPLRGTGGTNTEAFF. CDR3 nucleotides: TGCAGTGCTAGCCCTCTGAGAGGGACAGGGGGAACGAACACTGAAGCTTTCTTT.

This clonotype has a count of ten or more. The gene calls are TRBV6-2 or TRBV6-3 and TRBJ1-1, with 10 nucleotides matching TRBD1. V lost 10 bases to trimming and J lost 4 bases; unmatched junction nucleotides: 18. The CDR3 has 17 amino acids. Germline-derived CDR1 and CDR2 are MNHEY and SVGEGT. The CDR3: CATISIRDRGWSTEAFF. In DNA, the CDR3 is TGTGCCACCATATCCATTCGGGACAGGGGTTGGAGCACTGAAGCTTTCTTT.

Turning to this clonotype: This could be a read error, since a much larger clone is one nucleotide away. The genes are TRBV9 and TRBJ2-3; 7 bases line up with TRBD2. The CDR3 loop spans 15 amino acids. From germline, CDR1 is SGDLS and CDR2 YYNGEE. CDR3 in amino acids: CASSVRVRGVDMQYF. CDR3 nucleotide sequence: TGTGCCAGCAGCGTAAGAGTACGGGGGGTAGATATGCAGTATTTT.

This clonotype was observed many times. The CDR3 DNA is TGCAGTGCTAGAGATCAGAAGCGGGGGGCCGGGAAGACCCAGTACTTC. Translating it yields CSARDQKRGAGKTQYF. The genes are TRBV20-1 and TRBJ2-5; 9 nucleotides line up with TRBD2. CDR1 is DFQATT, CDR2 SNEGSKA, per germline (reference sequence). This CDR3 is 16 amino acids long. V gave up 0 bases and J gave up 6 bases; unmatched junction bases: 11.

This clonotype was detected many times. This chain uses TRBV7-9 with TRBJ2-1, with 16 nucleotides matching TRBD2. The junction had 7 bases not matched to a gene; V was cut back by 3 bases and J by 2 bases. The CDR3 sequence is 19 residues long. Germline values: CDR1 SEHNR, CDR2 FQNEAQ (reference sequence). DNA of the CDR3: TGTGCCAGCAGCTTCGAGGGACTAGCGGGGGGGCTCCCCTACAATGAGCAGTTCTTC. This translates into CASSFEGLAGGLPYNEQFF.